This T cell receptor beta chain derives from a study of monozygotic twins with inflammatory bowel disease. Per donor, approximately 2.6 ml of blood was collected and frozen. Note on this clonotype: Its antigen is undetermined.

Molecular identifiers with 6-nucleotide sample barcodes were added during cDNA synthesis via template switching. With the 5' RACE reads reprocessed, TCRdb shows one record per CDR3 protein and no DNA. In total, the table holds approximately 330,000 distinct CDR3 sequences. General observations from the study: Varied immunosuppressive treatments among patients may have increased repertoire variability.

In germline, CDR1 is SGHTA, CDR2 FQGNSA. The CDR3 sequence is 14 residues long. This chain joins TRBV7-2 and TRBJ2-3; the TRBD1 assignment by TCRdb is unverifiable without DNA. The TCR was taken from a human donor with ulcerative colitis or Crohn's disease, or a healthy co-twin of an affected twin (not recorded which). Sequencing input: blood. This chain's CDR3 is CASSLLQATDTQYF.